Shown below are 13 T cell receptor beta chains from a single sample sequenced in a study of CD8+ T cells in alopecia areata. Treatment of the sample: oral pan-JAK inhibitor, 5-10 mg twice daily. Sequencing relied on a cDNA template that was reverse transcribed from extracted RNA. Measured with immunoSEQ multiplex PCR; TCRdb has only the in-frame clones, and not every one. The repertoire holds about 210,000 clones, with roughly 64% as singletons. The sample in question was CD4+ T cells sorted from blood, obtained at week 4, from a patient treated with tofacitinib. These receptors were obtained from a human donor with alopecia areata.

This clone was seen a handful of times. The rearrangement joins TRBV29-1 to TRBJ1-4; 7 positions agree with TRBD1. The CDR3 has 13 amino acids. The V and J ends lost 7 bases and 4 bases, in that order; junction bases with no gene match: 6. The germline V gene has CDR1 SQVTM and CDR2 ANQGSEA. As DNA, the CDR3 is TGCAGCGGAAGGGACAGCCGTAATGAAAAACTGTTTTTT. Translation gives CSGRDSRNEKLFF.

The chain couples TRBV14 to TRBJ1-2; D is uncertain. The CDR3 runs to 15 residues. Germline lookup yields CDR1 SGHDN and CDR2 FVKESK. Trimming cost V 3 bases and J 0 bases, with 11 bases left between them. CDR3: CASSQLRSPNYGYTF. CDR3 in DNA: TGTGCCAGCAGCCAGCTTCGATCTCCTAACTATGGCTACACCTTC.

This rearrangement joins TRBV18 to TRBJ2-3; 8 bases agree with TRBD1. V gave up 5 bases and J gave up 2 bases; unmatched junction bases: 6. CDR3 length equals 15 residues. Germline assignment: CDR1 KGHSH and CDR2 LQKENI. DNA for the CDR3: TGTGCCAGCTCAGAAAGACAGGGGACCACAGATACGCAGTATTTT. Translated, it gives CASSERQGTTDTQYF. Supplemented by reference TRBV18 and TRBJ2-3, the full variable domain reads NAGVMQNPRHLVRRRGQEARLRCSPMKGHSHVYWYRQLPEEGLKFMVYLQKENIIDESGMPKERFSAEFPKEGPSILRIQQVVRGDSAAYFCASSERQGTTDTQYFGPGTRLTVL.

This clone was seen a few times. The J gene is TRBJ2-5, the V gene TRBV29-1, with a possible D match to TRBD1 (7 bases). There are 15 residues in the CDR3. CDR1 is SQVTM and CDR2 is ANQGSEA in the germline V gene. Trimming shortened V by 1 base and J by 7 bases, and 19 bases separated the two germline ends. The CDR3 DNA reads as TGCAGCGTTGAAGGAGGGCAGGGGGGAGATTTGACCCAGTACTTC. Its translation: CSVEGGQGGDLTQYF.

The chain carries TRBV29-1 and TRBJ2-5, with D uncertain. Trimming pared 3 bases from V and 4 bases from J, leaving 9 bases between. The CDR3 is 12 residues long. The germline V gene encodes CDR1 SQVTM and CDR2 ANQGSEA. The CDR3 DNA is TGCAGCGTTGACGTTGCCGGAGAGACCCAGTACTTC. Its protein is CSVDVAGETQYF. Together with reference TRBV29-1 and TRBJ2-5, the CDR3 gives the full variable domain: SAVISQKPSRDICQRGTSLTIQCQVDSQVTMMFWYRQQPGQSLTLIATANQGSEATYESGFVIDKFPISRPNLTFSTLTVSNMSPEDSSIYLCSVDVAGETQYFGPGTRLLVL.

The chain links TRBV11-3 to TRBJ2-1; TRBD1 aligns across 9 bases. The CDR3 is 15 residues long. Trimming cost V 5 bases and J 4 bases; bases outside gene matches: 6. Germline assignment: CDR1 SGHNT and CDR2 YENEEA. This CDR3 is CASSTTGGKYNEQFF. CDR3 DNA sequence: TGTGCCAGCAGCACAACAGGGGGCAAGTACAATGAGCAGTTCTTC.

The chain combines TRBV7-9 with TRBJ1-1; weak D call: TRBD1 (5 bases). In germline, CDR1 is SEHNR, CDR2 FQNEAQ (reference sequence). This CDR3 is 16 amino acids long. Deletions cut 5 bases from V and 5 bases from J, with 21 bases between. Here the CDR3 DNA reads TGTGCCAGCAGCCGGGCGTCGGGGAAGGGGACGACTGAAGCTTTCTTT. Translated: CASSRASGKGTTEAFF. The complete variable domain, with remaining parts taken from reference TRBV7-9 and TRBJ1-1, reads DTGVSQNPRHKITKRGQNVTFRCDPISEHNRLYWYRQTLGQGPEFLTYFQNEAQLEKSRLLSDRFSAERPKGSFSTLEIQRTEQGDSAMYLCASSRASGKGTTEAFFGQGTRLTVV.

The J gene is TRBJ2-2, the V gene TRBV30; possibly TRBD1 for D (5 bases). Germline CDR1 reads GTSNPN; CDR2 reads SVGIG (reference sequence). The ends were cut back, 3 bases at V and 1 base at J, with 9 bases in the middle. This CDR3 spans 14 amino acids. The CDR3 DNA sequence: TGTGCCTGGAGGGTAACAGGGAACACCGGGGAGCTGTTTTTT. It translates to CAWRVTGNTGELFF. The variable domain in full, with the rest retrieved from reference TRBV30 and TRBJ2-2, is SQTIHQWPATLVQPVGSPLSLECTVEGTSNPNLYWYRQAAGRGLQLLFYSVGIGQISSEVPQNLSASRPQDRQFILSSKKLLLSDSGFYLCAWRVTGNTGELFFGEGSRLTVL.

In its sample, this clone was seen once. The CDR3 nucleotides read TGTGCCAGCAGTGAAAAGGGGAGGATTGCTAACTATGGCTACACCTTC. Its translation is CASSEKGRIANYGYTF. The rearrangement joins TRBV6-1 to TRBJ1-2, with a possible D match to TRBD1 (5 bases). The V gene lost 2 bases and the J gene lost 0 bases, with 13 bases spanning the gap. The CDR3 spans 16 residues. Germline V gives CDR1 MNHNS, CDR2 SASEGT.

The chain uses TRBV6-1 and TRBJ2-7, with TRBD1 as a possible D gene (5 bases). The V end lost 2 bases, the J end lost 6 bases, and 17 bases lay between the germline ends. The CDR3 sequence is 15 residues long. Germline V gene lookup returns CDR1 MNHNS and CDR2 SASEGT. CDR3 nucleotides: TGTGCCAGCAGTGAAAATCTGGCTACAGGACGCGAGCAGTACTTC. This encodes CASSENLATGREQYF.

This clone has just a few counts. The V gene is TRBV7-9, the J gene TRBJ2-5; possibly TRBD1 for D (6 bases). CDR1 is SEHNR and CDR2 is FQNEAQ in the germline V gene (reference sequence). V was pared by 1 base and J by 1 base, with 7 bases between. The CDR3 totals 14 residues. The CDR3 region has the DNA TGTGCCAGCAGCTTAGGGACAGCCCAAGAGACCCAGTACTTC. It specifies CASSLGTAQETQYF.

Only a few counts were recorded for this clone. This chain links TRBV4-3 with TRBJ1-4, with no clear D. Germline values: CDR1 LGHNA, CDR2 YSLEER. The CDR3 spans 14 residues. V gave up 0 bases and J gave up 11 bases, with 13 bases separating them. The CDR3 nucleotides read TGCGCCAGCAGCCAAGATCTTGGAATGAGGAAACTGTTTTTT. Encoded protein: CASSQDLGMRKLFF.

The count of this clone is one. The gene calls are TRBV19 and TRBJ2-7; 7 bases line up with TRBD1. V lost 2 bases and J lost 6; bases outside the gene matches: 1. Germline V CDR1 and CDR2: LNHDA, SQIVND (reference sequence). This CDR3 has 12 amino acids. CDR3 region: CASSIRQGEQYF. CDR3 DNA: TGTGCCAGTAGTATACGACAGGGCGAGCAGTACTTC.